The TCR beta chain under discussion was sequenced for a study of blood T cells in healthy people across ages. Study-wide findings and caveats: In older individuals, TCR beta diversity per million T cells was lower, falling roughly linearly with age. Donor CMV infection status was unknown, possibly confounding age-related changes in expanded clonotypes.

Then a second PCR, running roughly 7 to 11 cycles, was carried out with a sample-barcoded 5' primer and a J-beta primer mix. From the 5' RACE reads, TCRdb called clonotypes with MiXCR, one entry per CDR3 protein. This sample has about 1.4 million distinct CDR3 sequences; around 59% occur once, and the top ten carry 5.5% to 8%. This clonotype was observed a few times. Its cognate antigen is unknown. Between the trimmed V and J ends, which lost 4 bases and 5 bases, there was a span of 21 bases. CDR3 length equals 16 residues. CDR1 and CDR2 (germline): MNHEY, SMNVEV (reference sequence). This TCR came from a man aged 18 to 30 in good health. The sequencing sample was made of blood. V is TRBV27 and J is TRBJ2-7, with D possibly being TRBD1 (5 bases). CDR3 in amino acids: CASSSYQTGPGDEQYF. The DNA for the CDR3 is TGTGCCAGCAGTTCCTACCAAACAGGACCGGGCGACGAGCAGTACTTC.